This TCR beta chain emerged from a study of OX40 agonist ivuxolimab in advanced cancers. Overall study: Given to patients was ivuxolimab, an agonistic anti-OX40 (CD134) antibody.

Findings of the study overall: At doses 0.1 to 3.0 mg/kg, CD4+ and CD8+ clones expanded.

To note about this clone: Its antigen is currently unknown.

V was shortened by 4 bases and J by 4 bases, with 8 bases between the two germline ends. The length of the CDR3 is 12 residues. Germline CDR1 is SGHRS and CDR2 is YFSETQ. Profiled with immunoSEQ multiplex PCR; TCRdb holds only in-frame clones, not every one. The profile shows 50,000 or so clones, over 70% of them singletons. The source is an adult with an advanced solid tumor such as melanoma, head and neck, liver or kidney cancer. Specimen: CD4+ or CD8+ T cells sorted from blood, collected in a trial of the OX40 agonist ivuxolimab. The chain employs TRBV5-1 and TRBJ1-2, with D unresolved. The CDR3 DNA follows: TGCGCCAGCAGCCACGACACCTATGGCTACACCTTC. This codes for CASSHDTYGYTF.